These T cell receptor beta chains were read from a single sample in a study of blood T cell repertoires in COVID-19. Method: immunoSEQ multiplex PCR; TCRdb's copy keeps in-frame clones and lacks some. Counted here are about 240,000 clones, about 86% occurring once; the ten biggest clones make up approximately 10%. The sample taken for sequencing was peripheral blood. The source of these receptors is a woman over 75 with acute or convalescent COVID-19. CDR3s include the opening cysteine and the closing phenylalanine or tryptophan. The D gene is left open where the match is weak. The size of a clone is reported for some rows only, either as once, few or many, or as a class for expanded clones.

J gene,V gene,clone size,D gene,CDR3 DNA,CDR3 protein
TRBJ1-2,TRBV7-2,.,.,TGTGCCAGCAGCCCCGCCGGGGGAAGTGGCTACACCTTC,CASSPAGGSGYTF
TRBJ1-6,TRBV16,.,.,TGTGCCAGCAGCCACAAAAGCGGCTCACCCCTCCACTTT,CASSHKSGSPLHF
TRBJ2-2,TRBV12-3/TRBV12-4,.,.,TGTGCCAGCAGTTTAGCTACAGCCGGGGAGCTGTTTTTT,CASSLATAGELFF
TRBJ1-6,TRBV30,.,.,TGTGCCTGGAATAAAAGCCCGGATAATTCACCCCTCCACTTT,CAWNKSPDNSPLHF
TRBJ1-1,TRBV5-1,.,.,TGCGCCAGCAGCATGGTCTTGAACACTGAAGCTTTCTTT,CASSMVLNTEAFF
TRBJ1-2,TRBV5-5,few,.,TGTGCCAGCAGCTTGCGGGTCGAAAAAGATAACTATGGCTACACCTTC,CASSLRVEKDNYGYTF
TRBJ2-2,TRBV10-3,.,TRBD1,TGTGCCATCAGTGAAGGACAGGGGACCTCAGGGACCGGGGAGCTGTTTTTT,CAISEGQGTSGTGELFF
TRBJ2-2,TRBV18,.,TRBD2,TGTGCCAGCTCAGCCGGGGGGTCTGGCACCGGGGAGCTGTTTTTT,CASSAGGSGTGELFF
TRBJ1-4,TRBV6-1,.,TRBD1,TGTGCCAGCAGTGGCTGGGACAGGGGAGGAGCAACTAATGAAAAACTGTTTTTT,CASSGWDRGGATNEKLFF
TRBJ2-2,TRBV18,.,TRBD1,TGTGCCAGCTCACCACGGGCAGGGGGCAACGGGGAGCTGTTTTTT,CASSPRAGGNGELFF
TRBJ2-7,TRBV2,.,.,TGTGCCAGCAGTGAAGTGGGGCCCTTGTGGGACGAGCAGTACTTC,CASSEVGPLWDEQYF
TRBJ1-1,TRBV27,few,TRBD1,TGTGCCAGCAGCCGACGACAGGGTTCGGTTTGGACTGAAGCTTTCTTT,CASSRRQGSVWTEAFF
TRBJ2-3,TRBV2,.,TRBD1,TGTGCCAGCAGTGTCGACAGGGCGGTAGATACGCAGTATTTT,CASSVDRAVDTQYF
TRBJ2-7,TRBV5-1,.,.,TGCGCCAGCAGCTCAGGAGGGCAGGAGATCTCCTACGAGCAGTACTTC,CASSSGGQEISYEQYF
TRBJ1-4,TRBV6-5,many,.,TGTGCCAGCGCCACCAGGACAGCTAATGAAAAACTGTTTTTT,CASATRTANEKLFF
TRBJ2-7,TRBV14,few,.,TGTGCCAGCAGCCAAGTCCGCTACGAGCAGTACTTC,CASSQVRYEQYF
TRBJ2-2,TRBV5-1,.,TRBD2,TGCGCCAGCAGCGTTAGCGGGGGGCCCGAGAACACCGGGGAGCTGTTTTTT,CASSVSGGPENTGELFF
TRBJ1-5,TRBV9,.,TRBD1,TGTGCCAGCAGCGTGTCAGGGGGCGGTCAGCCCCAGCATTTT,CASSVSGGGQPQHF
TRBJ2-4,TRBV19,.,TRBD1,TGTGCCAGTAGTAGGTACCCACCGGGACAGGGGGCTTCCAAAAACATTCAGTACTTC,CASSRYPPGQGASKNIQYF
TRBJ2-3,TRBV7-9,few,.,TGTGCCAGCAGCTTCCTAGTTCCAGATACGCAGTATTTT,CASSFLVPDTQYF
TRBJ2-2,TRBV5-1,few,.,TGCGCCAGCAGCCCCCGAGTAGCGCGCACCGGGGAGCTGTTTTTT,CASSPRVARTGELFF
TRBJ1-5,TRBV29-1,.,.,TGCAGCGTTGGTGGGAGCAACAATCAGCCCCAGCATTTT,CSVGGSNNQPQHF
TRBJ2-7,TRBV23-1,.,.,TGCGCCAGCAGTCAAGTAGGGACTGATGTCTACGAGCAGTACTTC,CASSQVGTDVYEQYF
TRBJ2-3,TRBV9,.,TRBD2,TGTGCCAGCAGCTCCCGCCTCAGCGGGGAGGTCACAGATACGCAGTATTTT,CASSSRLSGEVTDTQYF
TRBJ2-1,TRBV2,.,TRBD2,TGTGCCAGCAGTCGGACTAGCGGGAGTTACAATGAGCAGTTCTTC,CASSRTSGSYNEQFF
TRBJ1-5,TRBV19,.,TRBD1,TGTGCCAGTAGTATAGTCGCCTCGACAGGGGGCACCCCGAAGCACCAGCATTTT,CASSIVASTGGTPKHQHF
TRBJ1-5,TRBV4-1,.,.,TGCGCCAGCAGCCAAGAGCCCGGGGGAGGGCAGCCCCAGCATTTT,CASSQEPGGGQPQHF
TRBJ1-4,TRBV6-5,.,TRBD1,TGTGCCAGCAGTCGGACAGGGACTAATGAAAAACTGTTTTTT,CASSRTGTNEKLFF
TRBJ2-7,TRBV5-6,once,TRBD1,TGTGCCAGCAGCTCCCCGGGACAGTCCTACTTCGAGCAGTACTTC,CASSSPGQSYFEQYF
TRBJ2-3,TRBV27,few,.,TGTGCCAGCAGTTTATTTGGGGCGTTCACAGATACGCAGTATTTT,CASSLFGAFTDTQYF
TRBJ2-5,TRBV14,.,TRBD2,TGTGCCAGCAGCCAAGCGAGGACTAGCGGAAGGGAGACCCAGTACTTC,CASSQARTSGRETQYF
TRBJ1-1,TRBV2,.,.,TGTGCCAGCAGTAACCCACAGGGCCGGTACACTGAAGCTTTCTTT,CASSNPQGRYTEAFF
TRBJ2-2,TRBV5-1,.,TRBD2,TGCGCCAGCGCGGCCCCGGGGGGTGTGGCCGGGGAGCTGTTTTTT,CASAAPGGVAGELFF
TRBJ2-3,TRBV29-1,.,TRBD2,TGCAGCGTTTATCGGACTAGCGGGGGCACAGATACGCAGTATTTT,CSVYRTSGGTDTQYF
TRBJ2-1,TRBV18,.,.,TGTGCCAGCTCACCAGGTCAGGGGTCCTACAATGAGCAGTTCTTC,CASSPGQGSYNEQFF
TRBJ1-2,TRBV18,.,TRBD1,TGTGCCAGCTCAACGCGTACAGGGGACCACACCTTC,CASSTRTGDHTF
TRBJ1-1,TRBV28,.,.,TGTGCCAGCAGTTTGGGGGGGTGGACTGAAGCTTTCTTT,CASSLGGWTEAFF
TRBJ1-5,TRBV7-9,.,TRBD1,TGTGCCAGCAGCTCCCAGGGGGCAGAGCAGCCCCAGCATTTT,CASSSQGAEQPQHF
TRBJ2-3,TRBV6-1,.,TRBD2,TGTGCCAGCAGTGCCCGGAGGGCTAGCGGACGCACAGATACGCAGTATTTT,CASSARRASGRTDTQYF
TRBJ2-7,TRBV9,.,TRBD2,TGTGCCAGCAGCGTAGCGGCTAGCGGGACAACCTACGAGCAGTACTTC,CASSVAASGTTYEQYF
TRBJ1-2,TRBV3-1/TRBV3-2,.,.,TGTGCCAGCAGCCAAGGACGGGCAGGGGACTATGGCTACACCTTC,CASSQGRAGDYGYTF
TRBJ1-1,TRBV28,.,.,TGTGCCAGCAGTCCTAATCACCGGAGGGGCACTGAAGCTTTCTTT,CASSPNHRRGTEAFF
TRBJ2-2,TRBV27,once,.,TGTGCCAGCAGTGCAGGACAGTACACCGGGGAGCTGTTTTTT,CASSAGQYTGELFF
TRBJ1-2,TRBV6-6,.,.,TGTGCCAGCAGTTCCCGGGGGGGGGACTATGGCTACACCTTC,CASSSRGGDYGYTF
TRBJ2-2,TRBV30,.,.,TGTGCCTGGAGTGTACGTAGAACGAACACCGGGGAGCTGTTTTTT,CAWSVRRTNTGELFF
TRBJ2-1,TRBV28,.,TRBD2,TGTGCCAGCAGCAGACTAGCGGGGGTTTACAATGAGCAGTTCTTC,CASSRLAGVYNEQFF
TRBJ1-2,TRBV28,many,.,TGTGCCAGCAGTGAAACCGGCCCGGGGAAATATGGCTACACCTTC,CASSETGPGKYGYTF
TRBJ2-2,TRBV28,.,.,TGTGCCAGCAGTTTAGGCGGGACAGCGAACACCGGGGAGCTGTTTTTT,CASSLGGTANTGELFF